This T cell receptor (beta chain) was retrieved from a study of blood T cell repertoires in COVID-19. Study context: COVID-19 samples from acute and convalescent phases originated in the United States, Italy and Spain. T cells, B-cell-depleted T cells, or PBMCs supplied cDNA or gDNA.

Per the original methods: Researchers report that nucleated cell counts were estimated from reference gene primer amplification. Only in-frame clones appear in the TCRdb table, and some are missing; sequencing was by immunoSEQ multiplex PCR. V, J and clone size derive from that table, while D and trimming were established from the DNA sequence. The sample includes 230,000 or so clones, around 90% of them seen just once. Assignment of participants to cohorts was predicated upon participant-reported clinical history. Trimming removed 6 bases from V and 9 bases from J; junction bases left unmatched: 6. CDR3 size: 14 residues. Germline V gene sequence: CDR1 MDHEN, CDR2 SYDVKM. This clone has just one count.

The material sequenced was PBMCs or T cells enriched from blood (not recorded which). The chain carries TRBV28 and TRBJ1-6; 9 bases are a match to TRBD1. The TCR comes from a woman aged 50 to 65 with acute COVID-19. CDR3 coding DNA: TGTGCCAGCAGGGAGGGACAGGGTGTTTCACCCCTCCACTTT. The encoded protein is CASREGQGVSPLHF. The full variable domain, its missing parts supplied by reference TRBV28 and TRBJ1-6, is DVKVTQSSRYLVKRTGEKVFLECVQDMDHENMFWYRQDPGLGLRLIYFSYDVKMKEKGDIPEGYSVSREKKERFSLILESASTNQTSMYLCASREGQGVSPLHFGNGTRLTVT.